The sequence of this TCR beta chain was determined in a study of T cell responses to AZD1222 COVID-19 vaccine. Measured with immunoSEQ multiplex PCR; TCRdb has only the in-frame clones, and not every one. The data hold around 180,000 clones, with 88% observed a single time. General study results and limits: Nearly half of spike-specific TCRs reportedly target unmutated variant regions.

The CDR3 consists of 15 residues. CDR1 and CDR2 (germline): SGHTA, FQGNSA. V trimming: 1 base; J trimming: 2 bases; junction bases outside the gene matches: 5. Comments on this clone: Its antigen is currently unknown.

Sequencing was performed on peripheral blood, taken 28 days after the second AZD1222 dose. The source is an adult who received the AZD1222 COVID-19 vaccine. The V gene is TRBV7-2, the J gene TRBJ2-7; TRBD2 aligns across 7 bases. CDR3 protein: CASSLEAGTTYEQYF. For the CDR3, the DNA is TGTGCCAGCAGCTTAGAGGCCGGGACTACCTACGAGCAGTACTTC.